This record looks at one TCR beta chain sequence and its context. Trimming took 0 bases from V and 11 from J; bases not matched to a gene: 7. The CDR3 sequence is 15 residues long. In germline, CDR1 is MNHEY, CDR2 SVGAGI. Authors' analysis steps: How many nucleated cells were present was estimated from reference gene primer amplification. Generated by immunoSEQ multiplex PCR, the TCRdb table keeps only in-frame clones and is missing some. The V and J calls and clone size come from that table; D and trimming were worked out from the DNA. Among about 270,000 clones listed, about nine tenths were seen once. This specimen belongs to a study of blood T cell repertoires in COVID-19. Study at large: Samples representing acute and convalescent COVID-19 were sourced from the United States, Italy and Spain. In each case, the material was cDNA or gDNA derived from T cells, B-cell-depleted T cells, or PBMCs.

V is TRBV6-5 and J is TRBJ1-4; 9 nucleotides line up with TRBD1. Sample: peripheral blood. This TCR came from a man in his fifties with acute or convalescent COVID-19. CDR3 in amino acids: CASSYSAGQGVKLFF. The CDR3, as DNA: TGTGCCAGCAGTTACTCTGCGGGACAGGGAGTTAAACTGTTTTTT.